These 25 T cell receptor beta chains originate from one sample sequenced in a study of PD-1 blockade in classical Hodgkin lymphoma. Profiled with immunoSEQ multiplex PCR; TCRdb holds only in-frame clones, not every one. The data contain about 150,000 clones, under 85% of them singletons. Autologous stem cell transplantation was followed by relapse in every patient, and brentuximab vedotin exposure varied. The material was peripheral blood mononuclear cells (PBMCs), obtained before the second cycle of nivolumab. Every receptor here comes from a human donor with classical Hodgkin lymphoma.

The V call is TRBV2, the J call TRBJ1-6; 9 bases are a match to TRBD1. CDR3 length: 18 amino acids. Losses at the gene ends were 5 bases for V and 9 bases for J; bases not matched to a gene: 17. Per the germline V gene, CDR1 is SNHLY and CDR2 is FYNNEI. CDR3 in amino acids: CASSYETGTGTLSSPLHF. CDR3 DNA sequence: TGTGCCAGCAGTTACGAAACCGGGACAGGGACCCTGAGTTCACCCCTCCACTTT.

The chain combines TRBV2 with TRBJ2-5; D may match TRBD1 or TRBD2 (5 bases each). Germline V gives CDR1 SNHLY, CDR2 FYNNEI. This CDR3 contains 15 residues. Trimming took off 6 bases at V and 0 bases at J, with 14 bases between the two ends. The CDR3 is CASRGEEGYQETQYF. CDR3 nucleotide sequence: TGTGCCAGCAGAGGGGAAGAGGGGTACCAAGAGACCCAGTACTTC.

In its sample, this clone was seen many times. The V gene is TRBV5-4, the J gene TRBJ1-2, with D possibly TRBD1 on 5 matching bases. The CDR3 runs to 14 residues. V dropped 4 bases and J dropped 8 bases, with 18 bases sitting between them. Germline V gene sequence: CDR1 SGHNT, CDR2 YYREEE (reference sequence). In nucleotides, the CDR3 is TGTGCCAGCAGCCCGACAGCGTCTTCACGAGGCTACACCTTC. Its protein product is CASSPTASSRGYTF.

This chain links TRBV13 with TRBJ2-3, with TRBD2 identical over 12 bases. The CDR3 is 15 amino acids. Unmatched junction bases numbered 7, after V lost 5 bases and J lost 7 bases. The germline gives CDR1 PRHDT, CDR2 FYEKMQ (reference sequence). The CDR3 sequence: CASSPRLAGENTQYF. The CDR3 nucleotides read TGTGCCAGCAGCCCCAGACTAGCGGGGGAGAATACGCAGTATTTT.

This rearrangement joins TRBV9 to TRBJ2-2; no clear D. The V and J ends lost 4 bases and 11 bases respectively, with 15 bases between them. The CDR3 is made up of 13 amino acids. The germline V gene encodes CDR1 SGDLS and CDR2 YYNGEE. This chain's CDR3 is CASSPSGRPELFF. The CDR3 nucleotides are TGTGCCAGCAGCCCGAGTGGCAGGCCAGAGCTGTTTTTT.

The chain is built from TRBV6-5 and TRBJ1-5; possibly TRBD1 for D (6 bases). Trimming stripped 5 bases from V and 9 bases from J, with 8 bases between. The V gene's germline CDR1 is MNHEY and CDR2 SVGAGI. The CDR3 covers 11 residues. The CDR3 protein is CASSLQGPQHF. DNA of the CDR3: TGTGCCAGCAGTCTACAGGGGCCCCAGCATTTT.

Only one count was recorded for this clone. V and J are TRBV5-5 and TRBJ2-7, with 7 positions matching TRBD1. The germline CDR1 and CDR2 sequences are SGHKS and YYEKEE (reference sequence). The CDR3 length is 14 residues. J gave up 4 bases and V 0 bases, and 4 bases lay outside the gene matches. CDR3 nucleotide sequence: TGTGCCAGCAGCTTGGGCAGGGGGTTATACGAGCAGTACTTC. Its protein is CASSLGRGLYEQYF.

V is TRBV7-8 and J is TRBJ1-3; D is uncertain. The germline gives CDR1 SGHVS, CDR2 FQNEAQ. This CDR3 has 13 amino acids. Trimming took off 5 bases at V and 4 bases at J, with 9 bases between the two ends. CDR3 loop: CASSEYGGNTIYF. CDR3 nucleotides: TGTGCCAGCAGCGAATACGGCGGAAACACCATATATTTT.

The V gene is TRBV27, the J gene TRBJ2-1, with D unclear. Trimming took 1 base from V and 0 from J, leaving 22 bases between them. CDR3 length equals 20 residues. Germline values: CDR1 MNHEY, CDR2 SMNVEV (reference sequence). The CDR3 here is CASSLFSINETPRSYNEQFF. The CDR3 DNA sequence: TGTGCCAGCAGTTTATTCTCGATTAACGAGACTCCGCGCTCCTACAATGAGCAGTTCTTC.

The J gene is TRBJ2-3, the V gene TRBV5-4; D gene ambiguous. CDR1 and CDR2 (germline): SGHNT, YYREEE (reference sequence). This CDR3 is built from 15 residues. Trimming cost V 4 bases and J 6 bases, with 18 bases left between them. The CDR3 nucleotides read TGTGCCAGCAGCGCGGCTGAAGGGATAGGGGATACGCAGTATTTT. Translating it yields CASSAAEGIGDTQYF.

The chain recombines TRBV21-1 with TRBJ2-7; the listed D gene, TRBD1, was not tested against the DNA. TRBV21-1 is annotated as a pseudogene. CDR3 length equals 15 residues. This CDR3 is CASSKPNRGHYEQYF. The CDR3 DNA follows: TGTGCCAGCAGCAAACCGAACAGGGGCCACTACGAGCAGTACTTC.

The chain links TRBV10-3 to TRBJ2-3; no clear D gene. In germline, CDR1 is ENHRY, CDR2 SYGVKD. The V end was cut by 0 bases, the J end by 5 bases, with 3 bases between. The CDR3 is made up of 12 amino acids. CDR3 nucleotides: TGTGCCATCAGTGAGTCGGTAGATACGCAGTATTTT. Translated, it gives CAISESVDTQYF.

This clone was found once. The chain is built from TRBV5-1 and TRBJ2-2; 9 nucleotides match TRBD2. Looked up from germline, CDR1 is SGHRS and CDR2 is YFSETQ. V lost 5 bases, J lost 5 bases, and 4 bases stayed unmatched. The CDR3 extends over 14 amino acids. CDR3 loop: CASSSGSDTGELFF. The CDR3 DNA is TGCGCCAGCAGTAGCGGGAGCGATACCGGGGAGCTGTTTTTT.

V usage is TRBV28 and J usage is TRBJ1-5, with 8 bases aligning to TRBD1. Germline loops: CDR1 MDHEN, CDR2 SYDVKM. There are 17 residues in the CDR3. The J segment lost 6 bases and the V segment lost 5 bases, leaving 15 bases of the junction unmatched. CDR3 in amino acids: CASSPPTGQGRVQPQHF. The CDR3 region has the DNA TGTGCCAGCAGTCCACCCACAGGACAGGGTCGGGTTCAGCCCCAGCATTTT.

This clone was counted many times. The gene calls are TRBV25-1 and TRBJ2-5; D unclear. The germline CDR1 and CDR2 sequences are MGHDK and SYGVNS. Trimming took off 6 bases at V and 0 bases at J, with 14 bases between the two ends. This CDR3 comprises 15 residues. The CDR3 protein is CASSAPPPYQETQYF. DNA of the CDR3: TGTGCCAGCAGCGCCCCACCTCCGTACCAAGAGACCCAGTACTTC.

The rearrangement uses TRBV27 and TRBJ1-5; D may be TRBD1 (5 bases). Between the trimmed V and J ends, which lost 4 bases and 0 bases, there was a span of 10 bases. CDR1 is MNHEY, CDR2 SMNVEV, per germline (reference sequence). The CDR3 is made up of 15 amino acids. CDR3 amino acids: CASSSWGDSNQPQHF. The CDR3 DNA sequence: TGTGCCAGCAGTTCGTGGGGGGATAGCAATCAGCCCCAGCATTTT.

This clone was recorded once. This chain uses TRBV6-6 with TRBJ1-1; 9 bases align to TRBD1. CDR1 is MNHNY and CDR2 is SVGAGI in the germline V gene (reference sequence). Germline trimming cut 2 bases from V and 1 base from J; bases unmatched to any gene: 5. The CDR3 sequence is 16 residues long. The CDR3 loop is CASSYPQQGANTEAFF. CDR3 DNA: TGTGCCAGCAGTTACCCACAACAGGGGGCGAACACTGAAGCTTTCTTT.

The chain joins TRBV30 to TRBJ2-2; no definite D call. The V gene lost 3 bases and the J gene lost 6 bases, with 11 bases spanning the gap. Germline CDR1 GTSNPN, CDR2 SVGIG (reference sequence). The CDR3 runs 13 residues. The CDR3 here is CAWSDPFPGELFF. In nucleotides, the CDR3 is TGTGCCTGGAGCGATCCGTTCCCCGGGGAGCTGTTTTTT.

The chain has TRBV5-8 and TRBJ2-2; D is uncertain. The V end lost 0 bases, the J end lost 5 bases, and 11 bases lay between the germline ends. Germline CDR1 SGHTS, CDR2 YDEGEE. There are 15 residues in the CDR3. The CDR3 bases are TGTGCCAGCAGCTTGGTGGGGTTTGATACCGGGGAGCTGTTTTTT. Protein: CASSLVGFDTGELFF. The full variable domain, in which reference TRBV5-8 and TRBJ2-2 provide the parts outside the CDR3, is EAGVTQSPTHLIKTRGQQATLRCSPISGHTSVYWYQQALGLGLQFLLWYDEGEERNRGNFPPRFSGRQFPNYSSELNVNALELEDSALYLCASSLVGFDTGELFFGEGSRLTVL.

V and J are TRBV5-1 and TRBJ2-1; D gene unclear. The CDR3 covers 12 residues. V lost 1 base, J lost 8 bases, and 7 bases lay in between. CDR1 SGHRS and CDR2 YFSETQ come from the germline V gene. This CDR3 is CASSLRGDEQFF. CDR3 DNA: TGCGCCAGCAGCTTGAGAGGAGATGAGCAGTTCTTC.

This clone was detected once. The chain combines TRBV6-5 with TRBJ1-5, with unresolved D. This CDR3 spans 15 amino acids. Germline assignment: CDR1 MNHEY and CDR2 SVGAGI. Trimming pared 6 bases from V and 0 bases from J, leaving 12 bases between. The CDR3 DNA follows: TGTGCCAGCAGGGTGACATTTTATAGCAATCAGCCCCAGCATTTT. Amino acid sequence: CASRVTFYSNQPQHF.

Only a few counts were recorded for this clone. The chain recombines TRBV6-5 with TRBJ1-2, with D possibly matching TRBD1 (5 bases). CDR1 is MNHEY, CDR2 SVGAGI, per germline. CDR3 length equals 15 residues. Trimming stripped 7 bases from V and 3 bases from J, with 18 bases between. CDR3 bases: TGTGCCAGCACCCCCTGGGGGGGTGGGGACTATGGCTACACCTTC. Translation gives CASTPWGGGDYGYTF.

V and J are TRBV4-2 and TRBJ2-3; D gene unclear. Between the trimmed V and J ends, which lost 0 bases and 6 bases, there was a span of 4 bases. This CDR3 is built from 12 residues. CDR1 is LGHNA, CDR2 YNFKEQ, per germline. The CDR3 reads CASSQDFDTQYF. In DNA, the CDR3 is TGTGCCAGCAGCCAAGATTTCGATACGCAGTATTTT.

The chain is built from TRBV4-3 and TRBJ2-1; 11 positions match TRBD2. CDR3 length: 16 amino acids. The J segment lost 7 bases and the V segment lost 2 bases, leaving 7 bases of the junction unmatched. CDR1 is LGHNA and CDR2 is YSLEER in the germline V gene. The CDR3 DNA reads TGCGCCAGCAGCCAACCGACTAGCGGGACCCTGAATGAGCAGTTCTTC. Its translation: CASSQPTSGTLNEQFF.

This clone showed up just once. This chain connects TRBV18 to TRBJ2-2, with 8 bases that match TRBD1. This CDR3 spans 16 amino acids. Germline-derived CDR1 and CDR2 are KGHSH and LQKENI. The V segment lost 0 bases and the J segment 7 bases; nucleotides outside the gene matches: 7. CDR3 nucleotide sequence: TGTGCCAGCTCACCACCGTCCCGGGACAGGAGCGGGGAGCTGTTTTTT. It yields the protein CASSPPSRDRSGELFF.